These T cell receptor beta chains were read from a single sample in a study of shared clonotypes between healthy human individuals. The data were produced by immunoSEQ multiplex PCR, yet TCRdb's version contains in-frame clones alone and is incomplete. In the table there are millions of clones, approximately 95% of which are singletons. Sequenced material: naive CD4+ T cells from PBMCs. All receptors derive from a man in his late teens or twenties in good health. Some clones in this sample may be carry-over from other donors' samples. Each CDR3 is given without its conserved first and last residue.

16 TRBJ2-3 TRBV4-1 ASSQVGYPSRGTDTQY
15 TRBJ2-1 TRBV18 ASSPRTSGAHYNEQF
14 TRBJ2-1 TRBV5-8 ASSSRTGENYNEQF
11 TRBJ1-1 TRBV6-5 ASRRTTGFEAF
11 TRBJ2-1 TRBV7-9 ASSLAVRGEQF
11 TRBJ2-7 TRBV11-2 ASSWSLLYEQY
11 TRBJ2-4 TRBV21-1 ASSKMGTGSQY
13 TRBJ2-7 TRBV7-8 ASSSGGGRSYEQY
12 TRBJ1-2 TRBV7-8 ASSSTGQTGGYT
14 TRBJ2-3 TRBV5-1 ASSLGLAGVEDTQY
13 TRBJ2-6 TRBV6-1 ASSETGAGANVLT
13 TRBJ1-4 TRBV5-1 ASSLDGPNVGKLF
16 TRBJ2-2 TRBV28 ASGGSGRAGSDTGELF
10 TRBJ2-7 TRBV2 ASSDRTYEQY
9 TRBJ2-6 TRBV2 ASRGTAVLT
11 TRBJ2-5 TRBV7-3 ASSLGQGETQY
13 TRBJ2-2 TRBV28 ASSYDRPNTGELF
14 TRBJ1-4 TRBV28 ASSPTGTGSRHWLF
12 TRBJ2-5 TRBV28 ASRSGGEGETQY
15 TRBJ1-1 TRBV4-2 ASSQATLRQGNTEAF
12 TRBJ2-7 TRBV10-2 ASSVPGHPYEQY
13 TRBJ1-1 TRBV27 ASSLFSSKAFEAF
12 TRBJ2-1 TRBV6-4 ASSRDFSYNEQF
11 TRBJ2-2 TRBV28 ASSSTGLGELF
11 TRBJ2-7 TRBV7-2 ASSTTDRYEQY
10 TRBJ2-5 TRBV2 ATTGLEGTQY
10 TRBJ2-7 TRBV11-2 ASLGIHYEQY
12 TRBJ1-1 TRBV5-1 ASSNRGRGTEAF
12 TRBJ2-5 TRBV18 ASSPFGIQETQY
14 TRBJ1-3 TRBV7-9 ASSLGPGASGNTIY
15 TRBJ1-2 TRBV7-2 ASSPTGRDRGTYGYT
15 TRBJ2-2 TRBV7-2 ASSLGWTGFSVGELF
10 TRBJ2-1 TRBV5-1 ASSQERETQF
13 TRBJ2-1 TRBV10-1 ASSERESSYNEQF
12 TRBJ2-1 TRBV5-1 ASRKGQGGNEQF
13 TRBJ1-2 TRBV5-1 ASSSAGTGNYGYT
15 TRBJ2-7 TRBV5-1 ASSLGPLAGDSHEQY
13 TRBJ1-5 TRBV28 ASSGGTVSNQPQH
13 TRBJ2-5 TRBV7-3 ASSATSGFQETQY
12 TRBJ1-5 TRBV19 ASSMGYGDQPQH